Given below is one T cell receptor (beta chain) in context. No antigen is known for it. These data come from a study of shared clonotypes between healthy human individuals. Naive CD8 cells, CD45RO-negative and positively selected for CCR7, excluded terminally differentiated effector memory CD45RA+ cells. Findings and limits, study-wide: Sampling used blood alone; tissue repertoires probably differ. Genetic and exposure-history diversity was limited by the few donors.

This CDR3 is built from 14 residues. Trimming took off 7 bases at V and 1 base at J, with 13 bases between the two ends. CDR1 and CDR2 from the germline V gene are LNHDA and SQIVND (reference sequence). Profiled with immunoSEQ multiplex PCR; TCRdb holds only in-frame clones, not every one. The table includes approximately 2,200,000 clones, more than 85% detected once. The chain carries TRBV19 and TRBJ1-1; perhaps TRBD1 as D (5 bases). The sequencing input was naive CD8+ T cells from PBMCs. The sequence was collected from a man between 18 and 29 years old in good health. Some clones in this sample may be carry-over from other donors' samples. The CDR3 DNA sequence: TGTGCCAGTACTCATGGGACGGCGAACACTGAAGCTTTCTTT. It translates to CASTHGTANTEAFF.